The rows below give T cell receptor beta chains drawn from one sample of a study of blood T cell repertoires in COVID-19. Measured with immunoSEQ multiplex PCR; TCRdb has only the in-frame clones, and not every one. The data hold just under 350,000 clones, with over 70% observed a single time. Sequencing was carried out using peripheral blood. Receptors originate from a man between 25 and 39 years old with active or convalescent COVID-19. The conserved cysteine and the conserved F or W are not part of the CDR3 here. The order of the fields is D gene, V gene, clone size, CDR3 protein. A D gene is named only where the DNA matches it firmly. Clone size is stated in some rows and not others, as once, few, many or a class when expanded.

.,TRBV5-8,.,ASSAKTGTGYT
.,TRBV3-1/TRBV3-2,.,ASSLAASTDTQY
TRBD1,TRBV28,.,ASSSPGQGHQPQH
.,TRBV5-1,.,ASSLRTGGTGELF
.,TRBV24-1,.,ATSDRGTDWSNEQF
TRBD1,TRBV11-2,.,ASSPPGTGGDNEQF
TRBD1,TRBV30,.,AWRGIGDRGAYEQY
TRBD1,TRBV29-1,few,SVAGMGQGGEEQY
.,TRBV20-1,.,SVASYEQY
.,TRBV7-2,few,ASSLELASSYNEQF
.,TRBV11-2,.,ASSPNRGVSNQPQH
.,TRBV5-1,.,ASSFRTESYEQY
TRBD1,TRBV15,.,ATSRVSGGYGYT
TRBD1,TRBV2,.,ASSESGTGASGYT
TRBD1,TRBV7-2,.,ASTPDRGMPATNEKLF
TRBD2,TRBV9,once,ASSALAGGNDEQF
.,TRBV7-3,.,ASSLYSTDTQY
TRBD1,TRBV19,.,ASSLRTGGGYGYT
TRBD2,TRBV9,once,ASSVGLAQYNEQF
.,TRBV19,once,ASSRRETGTEAF
TRBD2,TRBV6-2/TRBV6-3,.,ASSYSASGDQETQY
.,TRBV5-5,once,ASSRSGGRETQY
TRBD1,TRBV19,.,ASYAGTGISPLH
.,TRBV6-2/TRBV6-3,.,ASSYSGLQSSYEQY
TRBD2,TRBV30,.,AWKRQGGFRY
.,TRBV7-2,.,ASSLDPGSFDEQF
.,TRBV18,.,ASSPQGDSNYGYT
TRBD2,TRBV27,.,ASSSGTSGKNEQF
TRBD1,TRBV5-4,.,ASSAGTGSFNEKLF
TRBD1,TRBV4-3,.,ASSQDTPTGGTRSPLH
.,TRBV30,.,AWWTGRGNQPQH
TRBD1,TRBV5-1,.,ASSLEDRGRTGELF
.,TRBV9,.,ASSVVPGSEQY
.,TRBV7-3,.,ASSCNSRDNDEQY
TRBD1,TRBV11-3,.,ASRITGGNYNSPLH
.,TRBV3-1/TRBV3-2,once,ASSQGQGAQPLH
TRBD2,TRBV27,.,ASSRLAGLREQF
TRBD1,TRBV6-2/TRBV6-3,.,ASSRPGQGSMNQPQH
TRBD2,TRBV5-1,once,ASSVLGLAGNSGANVLT
.,TRBV30,.,AWTPGGRNTGELF